The 26 T cell receptor beta chains below were found in one sample sequenced in a study of blood T cell repertoires in COVID-19. Repertoires were generated with immunoSEQ multiplex PCR, while TCRdb's copy carries only in-frame clones and drops some. This sample has a few hundred thousand clones; roughly 80% occur once, and the top ten carry roughly 3.1%. Material: PBMCs or T cells enriched from blood (not recorded which). These receptor sequences come from a man aged 50-59 years who had recovered from COVID-19.

The chain joins TRBV9 to TRBJ2-7; 7 nucleotides agree with TRBD1. CDR1 is SGDLS, CDR2 YYNGEE, per germline. J gave up 9 bases and V 2 bases, and 5 bases lay outside the gene matches. CDR3 size: 12 residues. CDR3 residues: CASSVGQGVQYF. CDR3 DNA: TGTGCCAGCAGCGTGGGCCAGGGGGTGCAGTACTTC.

The chain uses TRBV5-8 and TRBJ1-5; D is ambiguous. Trimming pared 4 bases from V and 2 bases from J, leaving 10 bases between. CDR3 length: 14 amino acids. CDR1 is SGHTS, CDR2 YDEGEE, per germline. CDR3 coding DNA: TGTGCCAGCAGCCTTCGGAGGGGCAATCAGCCCCAGCATTTT. Amino acid sequence: CASSLRRGNQPQHF.

The V call is TRBV7-9, the J call TRBJ1-4; D unclear. The CDR3 covers 13 residues. The V gene lost 1 base and the J gene lost 3 bases, with 3 bases spanning the gap. From germline, CDR1 is SEHNR and CDR2 FQNEAQ (reference sequence). CDR3 DNA sequence: TGTGCCAGCAGCTTAGTCTCTAATGAAAAACTGTTTTTT. It translates to CASSLVSNEKLFF.

This clone was detected only a few times. V gene TRBV7-3 combines with J gene TRBJ2-2, with 14 bases lining up with TRBD2. From germline, CDR1 is SGHTA and CDR2 FQGTGA. V lost 5 bases and J lost 5; bases outside the gene matches: 10. The CDR3 extends over 18 amino acids. Written as DNA, the CDR3 is TGTGCCAGCAGCCAACCGGGACTAGCGGGAGAAAGGACCGGGGAGCTGTTTTTT. Protein: CASSQPGLAGERTGELFF.

This chain joins TRBV30 and TRBJ1-1; D unclear. Per germline, CDR1 GTSNPN and CDR2 SVGIG (reference sequence). CDR3 size: 14 residues. V was cut by 2 bases and J by 1 base, with 11 bases left in between. CDR3 in amino acids: CAWSIGGWNTEAFF. The CDR3 nucleotides are TGTGCCTGGAGTATTGGCGGTTGGAACACTGAAGCTTTCTTT.

The chain carries TRBV3-1 (or the pseudogene TRBV3-2) and TRBJ2-3; maybe TRBD2 (5 bases). Germline loops: CDR1 LGHDT, CDR2 YNNKEL (reference sequence). The germline V and J ends were trimmed by 0 bases and 0 bases, with 7 bases remaining between them. The CDR3 sequence is 15 residues long. CDR3: CASSQEEDSTDTQYF. CDR3 nucleotides: TGTGCCAGCAGCCAAGAGGAGGACAGCACAGATACGCAGTATTTT.

This chain connects TRBV7-9 to TRBJ1-4, with TRBD1 identical over 7 bases. Germline assignment: CDR1 SEHNR and CDR2 FQNEAQ (reference sequence). V was clipped by 2 bases and J by 8 bases; unmatched bases: 8. This CDR3 spans 15 amino acids. CDR3 nucleotides: TGTGCCAGCAGCTTACCAAGACAGGGTAGAGAAAAACTGTTTTTT. Translation: CASSLPRQGREKLFF.

A few counts support this clone. The CDR3 loop is CASSKDLFNEQYF. In nucleotides, the CDR3 is TGTGCCAGCAGTAAGGACTTGTTTAACGAGCAGTACTTC. The V call is TRBV27, the J call TRBJ2-7; D might be TRBD2 (5 bases). The germline V gene encodes CDR1 MNHEY and CDR2 SMNVEV (reference sequence). V was shortened by 5 bases and J by 5 bases, with 13 bases between the two germline ends. The CDR3 is made up of 13 amino acids.

The chain recombines TRBV10-2 with TRBJ1-5, with a weak D call TRBD1 (5 bases). Germline values: CDR1 WSHSY, CDR2 SAAADI. There are 14 residues in the CDR3. V lost 7 bases and J lost 7, with 17 bases in between. DNA for the CDR3: TGCGCCAGCACCGAACGAGGGGCGGGACAGCCCCAGCATTTT. This encodes CASTERGAGQPQHF.

This clone appeared a single time. CDR3 bases: TGTGCCAGCAGCTCAGCTTCTAGCGGGATCCAAGAGACCCAGTACTTC. This encodes CASSSASSGIQETQYF. The chain employs TRBV7-2 and TRBJ2-5, with 9 bases identical to TRBD2. Trimming cost V 4 bases and J 1 base; bases outside gene matches: 7. This CDR3 region has 16 residues. From germline, CDR1 is SGHTA and CDR2 FQGNSA.

This chain uses TRBV6-4 with TRBJ1-2; D uncertain. From germline, CDR1 is MRHNA and CDR2 SNTAGT. The CDR3 consists of 14 residues. The ends were cut back, 0 bases at V and 7 bases at J, with 12 bases in the middle. The CDR3 reads CASSDSYGFGGYTF. The CDR3 nucleotides read TGTGCCAGCAGTGACTCGTACGGGTTCGGTGGCTACACCTTC.

Concerning this clone: Other nucleotide sequences from this sample produce the same CDR3. This sequence joins TRBV15 and TRBJ1-4; 9 nucleotides agree with TRBD1. CDR3 size: 14 residues. The germline gives CDR1 LNHNV, CDR2 YYDKDF (reference sequence). The V gene end was trimmed by 1 base and the J gene end by 8 bases; junction bases not matched to a gene: 2. Here the CDR3 DNA reads TGTGCCACCAGCAGAGGACAGGGGGACGAAAAACTGTTTTTT. Its protein product is CATSRGQGDEKLFF.

The V and J genes are TRBV18 and TRBJ1-6; 7 nucleotides match TRBD1. The CDR3 runs to 15 residues. Germline trimming cut 4 bases from V and 3 bases from J; bases unmatched to any gene: 3. CDR1 and CDR2 from the germline V gene are KGHSH and LQKENI. The CDR3 DNA reads as TGTGCCAGCTCACGGGGACAGCTCTATAATTCACCCCTCCACTTT. Its translation is CASSRGQLYNSPLHF.

The gene calls are TRBV4-1 and TRBJ2-2; D call uncertain. Per germline, CDR1 MGHRA and CDR2 YSYEKL. V lost 5 bases, J lost 1 base, and 14 bases lay in between. This CDR3 spans 16 amino acids. CDR3 residues: CASSEVVSVNTGELFF. The CDR3 DNA reads as TGCGCCAGCAGCGAAGTGGTCTCGGTGAACACCGGGGAGCTGTTTTTT.

The chain carries TRBV6-1 and TRBJ2-7; the match to TRBD1 covers 10 bases. V lost 3 bases to trimming and J lost 1 base; unmatched junction nucleotides: 3. CDR3 size: 15 residues. Germline V gene sequence: CDR1 MNHNS, CDR2 SASEGT. CDR3 loop: CASSDRDRGSYEQYF. As DNA, the CDR3 is TGTGCCAGCAGTGACCGGGACAGGGGTTCCTACGAGCAGTACTTC.

The chain couples TRBV18 to TRBJ2-5; TRBD2 matches 11 bases. This CDR3 region has 15 residues. V gave up 4 bases and J gave up 3 bases; unmatched junction bases: 4. CDR1 is KGHSH, CDR2 LQKENI, per germline. This chain's CDR3 is CASSRGTSGEETQYF. The CDR3 DNA reads as TGTGCCAGCTCACGGGGGACTAGCGGCGAAGAGACCCAGTACTTC.

This chain links TRBV5-1 with TRBJ1-2, with 11 bases identical to TRBD1. The CDR3 has 17 amino acids. V trimming: 4 bases; J trimming: 0 bases; junction bases outside the gene matches: 8. Germline CDR1 reads SGHRS; CDR2 reads YFSETQ. In nucleotides, the CDR3 is TGCGCCAGCAGCGAAAGGACAGGGGGCCCTGCTAACTATGGCTACACCTTC. Translated: CASSERTGGPANYGYTF.

This chain uses TRBV11-2 with TRBJ2-1; tentatively, D is TRBD1 (6 bases). Germline values: CDR1 SGHAT, CDR2 FQNNGV. Trimming took 1 base from V and 2 from J, leaving 9 bases between them. The CDR3 length is 15 residues. The DNA of the CDR3 is TGTGCCAGCAGCTTAGGGCAGGGGACCTACAATGAGCAGTTCTTC. Protein product: CASSLGQGTYNEQFF.

The chain links TRBV12-3 or TRBV12-4 to TRBJ1-1, with D maybe TRBD1 (5 bases). The CDR3 has 12 residues. V was shortened by 6 bases and J by 4 bases, with 9 bases between the two germline ends. CDR3 DNA: TGTGCCAGCAGAGCAGGGTTCACTGAAGCTTTCTTT. Amino acid sequence: CASRAGFTEAFF.

The V gene is TRBV28, the J gene TRBJ1-1, with TRBD1 as a possible D gene (5 bases). This CDR3 has 15 amino acids. V gave up 2 bases and J gave up 5 bases, with 15 bases separating them. Germline V gene sequence: CDR1 MDHEN, CDR2 SYDVKM. CDR3 region: CASSLGGDFWTEAFF. CDR3 nucleotides: TGTGCCAGCAGTTTAGGAGGGGACTTTTGGACTGAAGCTTTCTTT.

The chain couples TRBV6-5 to TRBJ1-1; the match to TRBD1 covers 9 bases. V shed 10 bases, J shed 4 bases, and the junction held 7 bases outside the gene matches. The germline CDR1 and CDR2 sequences are MNHEY and SVGAGI. This CDR3 has 13 amino acids. CDR3 protein: CATRDRASTEAFF. In DNA, the CDR3 is TGTGCCACTAGGGACAGGGCGAGCACTGAAGCTTTCTTT.

The chain recombines TRBV30 with TRBJ2-7; D unresolved. Between the trimmed V and J ends, which lost 5 bases and 5 bases, there was a span of 13 bases. Germline values: CDR1 GTSNPN, CDR2 SVGIG (reference sequence). There are 12 residues in the CDR3. CDR3 loop: CAWGNEPHEQYF. The CDR3 DNA sequence: TGTGCCTGGGGAAACGAGCCTCACGAGCAGTACTTC.

This sequence joins TRBV7-9 and TRBJ1-1; 7 bases map to TRBD1. The germline CDR1 and CDR2 sequences are SEHNR and FQNEAQ (reference sequence). Unmatched junction bases numbered 8, after V lost 10 bases and J lost 9 bases. CDR3 size: 11 residues. The CDR3 nucleotides are TGTGCCACCCACCAGGGACAGAAAGCTTTCTTT. This sequence encodes CATHQGQKAFF.

The rearrangement links TRBV15 to TRBJ1-4; D unresolved. CDR3 length: 15 residues. Germline CDR1 and CDR2: LNHNV and YYDKDF (reference sequence). Trimming shortened V by 0 bases and J by 5 bases, and 10 bases separated the two germline ends. The CDR3 region has the DNA TGTGCCACCAGCAGAGATAAACAGAGAAATGAAAAACTGTTTTTT. Its protein product is CATSRDKQRNEKLFF.

This chain joins TRBV11-2 and TRBJ2-7; 7 bases agree with TRBD2. This CDR3 contains 15 residues. Germline values: CDR1 SGHAT, CDR2 FQNNGV. V was clipped by 4 bases and J by 6 bases; unmatched bases: 12. The chain's CDR3 is CASSSLGNWGGEQYF. The CDR3 region has the DNA TGTGCCAGCAGCTCTCTGGGCAATTGGGGGGGCGAGCAGTACTTC. Full variable domain (rest looked up from reference TRBV11-2 and TRBJ2-7): EAGVAQSPRYKIIEKRQSVAFWCNPISGHATLYWYQQILGQGPKLLIQFQNNGVVDDSQLPKDRFSAERLKGVDSTLKIQPAKLEDSAVYLCASSSLGNWGGEQYFGPGTRLTVT.

This chain connects TRBV30 to TRBJ1-2, with D perhaps TRBD1 (5 bases). The V end was cut by 3 bases, the J end by 4 bases, with 18 bases between. This CDR3 contains 15 residues. CDR1 GTSNPN and CDR2 SVGIG come from the germline V gene (reference sequence). CDR3 in DNA: TGTGCCTGGAGAACAACGGGGGTTTTTTTCTATGGCTACACCTTC. Translation gives CAWRTTGVFFYGYTF.